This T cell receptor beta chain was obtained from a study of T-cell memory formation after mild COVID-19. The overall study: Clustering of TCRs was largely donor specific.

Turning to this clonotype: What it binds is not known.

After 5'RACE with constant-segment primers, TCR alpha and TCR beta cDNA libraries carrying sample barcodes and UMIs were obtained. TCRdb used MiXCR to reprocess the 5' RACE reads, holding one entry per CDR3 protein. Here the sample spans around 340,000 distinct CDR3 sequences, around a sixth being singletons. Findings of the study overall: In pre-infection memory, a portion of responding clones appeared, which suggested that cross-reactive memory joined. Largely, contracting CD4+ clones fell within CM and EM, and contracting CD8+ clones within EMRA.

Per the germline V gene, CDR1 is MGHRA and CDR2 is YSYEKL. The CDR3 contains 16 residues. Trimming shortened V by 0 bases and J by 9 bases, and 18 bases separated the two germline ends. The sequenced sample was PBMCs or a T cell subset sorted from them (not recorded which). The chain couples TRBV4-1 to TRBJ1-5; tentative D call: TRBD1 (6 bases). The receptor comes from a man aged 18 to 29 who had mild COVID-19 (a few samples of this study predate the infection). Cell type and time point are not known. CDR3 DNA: TGCGCCAGCAGCCAAGATTTAAGGGGGGGTGTGCGGCCCCAGCATTTT. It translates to CASSQDLRGGVRPQHF.